Presented here are 29 T cell receptor beta chains from one specimen sequenced in a study of cytomegalovirus exposure and HLA in healthy donors. 13 Jbeta primers and 60 Vbeta primers were used for the PCR. TCRdb keeps only in-frame clones here, not all; method: immunoSEQ multiplex PCR. The sample shows fewer than 200,000 clones, roughly 80% of them seen only once. Sequencing was carried out using PBMCs. The receptor set was obtained from a young man in good health and CMV-seronegative.

CDR3 loop: CASAVASGSTETQYF. CDR3 DNA sequence: TGTGCCAGCGCGGTCGCATCTGGCAGCACGGAGACCCAGTACTTC. V gene TRBV9 combines with J gene TRBJ2-5; D unresolved. This CDR3 spans 15 amino acids. Trimming took 7 bases from V and 5 from J, leaving 21 bases between them. The germline V gene encodes CDR1 SGDLS and CDR2 YYNGEE.

The chain has TRBV11-2 and TRBJ2-2, with TRBD2 matching over 15 bases. The CDR3 spans 18 residues. Germline lookup yields CDR1 SGHAT and CDR2 FQNNGV. Trimming took 4 bases from V and 7 from J; bases not matched to a gene: 10. CDR3 nucleotides: TGTGCCAGCAGCTCGGTTAGGACTAGCGGGGGGGCAGGCGGGGAGCTGTTTTTT. It translates to CASSSVRTSGGAGGELFF. The full variable domain, completed using reference TRBV11-2 and TRBJ2-2, is EAGVAQSPRYKIIEKRQSVAFWCNPISGHATLYWYQQILGQGPKLLIQFQNNGVVDDSQLPKDRFSAERLKGVDSTLKIQPAKLEDSAVYLCASSSVRTSGGAGGELFFGEGSRLTVL.

The chain combines TRBV29-1 with TRBJ1-2; D is unresolved. Germline lookup yields CDR1 SQVTM and CDR2 ANQGSEA. The CDR3 contains 14 residues. Trimming pared 7 bases from V and 8 bases from J, leaving 23 bases between. The CDR3 region is CSAQRLEGKGGYTF. Written as DNA, the CDR3 is TGCAGCGCCCAGAGGTTGGAGGGAAAAGGAGGCTACACCTTC.

The CDR3 DNA is TGTGCCAGCAGTTTATGCCGACACCTAGCCAAAAACATTCAGTACTTC. Amino acid sequence: CASSLCRHLAKNIQYF. This rearrangement joins TRBV27 to TRBJ2-4; D remains unclear. Trimming shortened V by 1 base and J by 0 bases, and 10 bases separated the two germline ends. This CDR3 has 16 amino acids. Per germline, CDR1 MNHEY and CDR2 SMNVEV (reference sequence).

The V gene is TRBV6-6, the J gene TRBJ1-2, with TRBD1 matching over 7 bases. The CDR3 runs to 14 residues. CDR1 is MNHNY, CDR2 SVGAGI, per germline (reference sequence). V lost 5 bases to trimming and J lost 4 bases; unmatched junction nucleotides: 7. The CDR3 bases are TGTGCCAGCAGTCCCCCAGGGGGGACCTATGGCTACACCTTC. Translation gives CASSPPGGTYGYTF.

V and J are TRBV14 and TRBJ2-7; 7 nucleotides match TRBD1. Unmatched junction bases numbered 4, after V lost 2 bases and J lost 0 bases. Germline V gene lookup returns CDR1 SGHDN and CDR2 FVKESK. This CDR3 has 15 residues. Here the CDR3 reads CASSQLGQASYEQYF. CDR3 nucleotides: TGTGCCAGCAGCCAACTAGGACAGGCCTCCTACGAGCAGTACTTC.

The chain carries TRBV15 and TRBJ1-5; D remains ambiguous. Germline lookup yields CDR1 LNHNV and CDR2 YYDKDF (reference sequence). The CDR3 has 13 amino acids. Trimming took 5 bases from V and 4 from J, leaving 9 bases between them. The CDR3 protein is CATSGGSNQPQHF. Here the CDR3 DNA reads TGTGCCACCAGCGGAGGGAGTAATCAGCCCCAGCATTTT.

CDR3 in amino acids: CASSFPGTYNSPLHF. The CDR3 DNA follows: TGTGCCAGCAGCTTTCCGGGGACCTATAATTCACCCCTCCACTTT. V usage is TRBV5-4 and J usage is TRBJ1-6; D call uncertain. V was shortened by 2 bases and J by 2 bases, with 8 bases between the two germline ends. CDR1 and CDR2 from the germline V gene are SGHNT and YYREEE (reference sequence). CDR3 length: 15 amino acids.

The chain recombines TRBV7-2 with TRBJ1-4; D remains ambiguous. Germline lookup yields CDR1 SGHTA and CDR2 FQGNSA. The CDR3 contains 15 residues. V lost 2 bases, J lost 6 bases, and 13 bases lay in between. CDR3 sequence reads: CASSLTAVYDEKLFF. The CDR3, as DNA: TGTGCCAGCAGCTTAACGGCGGTCTATGATGAAAAACTGTTTTTT.

This chain uses TRBV4-3 with TRBJ2-2; D remains ambiguous. V was trimmed by 4 bases and J by 6 bases, leaving 15 bases between them. Germline V gene lookup returns CDR1 LGHNA and CDR2 YSLEER. CDR3 size: 15 residues. The CDR3 region has the DNA TGCGCCAGCAGCCCAAGAAGTGTTGGCTCCGGGGAGCTGTTTTTT. Translation gives CASSPRSVGSGELFF.

This clone was counted a few times. The chain employs TRBV30 and TRBJ2-7, with 10 positions matching TRBD1. CDR1 and CDR2 from the germline V gene are GTSNPN and SVGIG (reference sequence). Trimming cost V 4 bases and J 2 bases; bases outside gene matches: 5. CDR3 length: 14 residues. The CDR3 nucleotides are TGTGCCTGGACATCCGGGACAGGGGCCTACGAGCAGTACTTC. Translated: CAWTSGTGAYEQYF. Looking up the rest from reference TRBV30 and TRBJ2-7 gives the full variable domain: SQTIHQWPATLVQPVGSPLSLECTVEGTSNPNLYWYRQAAGRGLQLLFYSVGIGQISSEVPQNLSASRPQDRQFILSSKKLLLSDSGFYLCAWTSGTGAYEQYFGPGTRLTVT.

The chain combines TRBV6-1 with TRBJ1-2, with TRBD1 as a possible D gene (6 bases). The CDR3 consists of 15 residues. V was trimmed by 2 bases and J by 4 bases, leaving 14 bases between them. CDR1 is MNHNS and CDR2 is SASEGT in the germline V gene. CDR3 nucleotides: TGTGCCAGCAGTGAAAGTTGGGGGCCAGGCTATGGCTACACCTTC. Protein: CASSESWGPGYGYTF.

V gene TRBV5-1 combines with J gene TRBJ2-7; 7 nucleotides agree with TRBD1. V trimming: 1 base; J trimming: 2 bases; junction bases outside the gene matches: 3. Germline V gene data show CDR1 as SGHRS and CDR2 as YFSETQ. The CDR3 totals 14 residues. For the CDR3, the DNA is TGCGCCAGCAGCTTGAAAGGACAGGCCTACGAGCAGTACTTC. Protein sequence: CASSLKGQAYEQYF.

This clone has more than one count but fewer than ten. The chain uses TRBV6-4 and TRBJ1-1; 7 bases align to TRBD1. With V trimmed by 2 bases and J by 1 base, 1 base remained unmatched. The CDR3 extends over 14 amino acids. CDR1 and CDR2 (germline): MRHNA, SNTAGT. CDR3 coding DNA: TGTGCCAGCAGTGACGGGACAGAGAACACTGAAGCTTTCTTT. This translates into CASSDGTENTEAFF.

The CDR3 loop reads CASSSDRDYGYTF. DNA for the CDR3: TGTGCCAGCAGCTCCGACAGGGACTATGGCTACACCTTC. The gene calls are TRBV7-9 and TRBJ1-2, with 7 nucleotides matching TRBD1. The CDR3 sequence is 13 residues long. V shed 4 bases, J shed 3 bases, and the junction held 2 bases outside the gene matches. CDR1 SEHNR and CDR2 FQNEAQ come from the germline V gene (reference sequence).

The chain carries TRBV5-6 and TRBJ2-3, with a weak D call TRBD1 (6 bases). The CDR3 is made up of 14 amino acids. V lost 1 base to trimming and J lost 7 bases, with 13 bases between them. Germline CDR1 SGHDT, CDR2 YYEEEE. CDR3 DNA: TGTGCCAGCAGCTTGTTACAGGGTGGGAATACGCAGTATTTT. Protein: CASSLLQGGNTQYF.

The chain recombines TRBV6-5 with TRBJ2-7; the D gene is possibly TRBD2 (6 bases). The V and J ends lost 3 bases and 7 bases respectively, with 16 bases between them. This CDR3 contains 14 residues. Germline CDR1 MNHEY, CDR2 SVGAGI. The CDR3 loop is CASSYHGSSREQYF. The CDR3 DNA reads as TGTGCCAGCAGTTATCACGGGAGCAGTCGGGAGCAGTACTTC.

V is TRBV2 and J is TRBJ2-5; TRBD1 matches at 7 bases. The J call is in doubt because the DNA end fits TRBJ2-7 better. Germline values: CDR1 SNHLY, CDR2 FYNNEI. There are 13 residues in the CDR3. The CDR3 DNA reads as TGTGCCAGCCGGGACAGTGCTTTCTACGAGCAGTACTTC. Translation gives CASRDSAFYEQYF.

The chain employs TRBV9 and TRBJ2-5, with TRBD1 identical over 12 bases. This CDR3 contains 18 residues. Per germline, CDR1 SGDLS and CDR2 YYNGEE. With 4 bases clipped from V and 0 bases from J, the junction kept 10 bases outside the gene matches. CDR3 DNA: TGTGCCAGCAGCACCCCGGGACAGGGGGCCTCGTACCAAGAGACCCAGTACTTC. It translates to CASSTPGQGASYQETQYF.

The CDR3 loop is CASSSGQGIYGGNQPQHF. Written as DNA, the CDR3 is TGTGCCAGCAGCTCCGGACAGGGGATATATGGGGGCAATCAGCCCCAGCATTTT. This rearrangement joins TRBV28 to TRBJ1-5; 9 bases map to TRBD1. CDR3 length equals 18 residues. CDR1 is MDHEN, CDR2 SYDVKM, per germline. With 6 bases clipped from V and 2 bases from J, the junction kept 14 bases outside the gene matches.

The chain links TRBV7-2 to TRBJ2-1; 10 bases line up with TRBD2. There are 16 residues in the CDR3. J lost 5 bases, V lost 0 bases, and 4 bases had no gene match. Looked up from germline, CDR1 is SGHTA and CDR2 is FQGNSA. DNA of the CDR3: TGTGCCAGCAGCTTAGCAGGGACTAGCGACCACAATGAGCAGTTCTTC. Translating it yields CASSLAGTSDHNEQFF.

The V call is TRBV30, the J call TRBJ1-1, with D unresolved. The CDR3 runs to 11 residues. Germline values: CDR1 GTSNPN, CDR2 SVGIG (reference sequence). The V end was cut by 4 bases, the J end by 9 bases, with 12 bases between. The CDR3 DNA reads as TGTGCCTGGAATGGAGGGAGACAAGCTTTCTTT. This translates into CAWNGGRQAFF.

The rearrangement joins TRBV30 to TRBJ2-2; D call uncertain. Germline values: CDR1 GTSNPN, CDR2 SVGIG (reference sequence). V was trimmed by 4 bases and J by 4 bases, leaving 7 bases between them. This CDR3 region has 12 residues. The CDR3 reads CAWNRITGELFF. DNA for the CDR3: TGTGCCTGGAACAGAATCACCGGGGAGCTGTTTTTT.

This clone was detected once. This chain links TRBV5-1 with TRBJ1-2; D is perhaps TRBD1 (5 bases). Germline values: CDR1 SGHRS, CDR2 YFSETQ. The ends were cut back, 0 bases at V and 13 bases at J, with 25 bases in the middle. The CDR3 is 16 amino acids. The CDR3 is CASSLVGQALPTSFTF. DNA for the CDR3: TGCGCCAGCAGCTTGGTAGGACAAGCCCTGCCAACCTCTTTCACCTTC.

The chain links TRBV4-1 to TRBJ2-7; D gene uncertain. Between the trimmed V and J ends, which lost 3 bases and 4 bases, there was a span of 4 bases. Germline lookup yields CDR1 MGHRA and CDR2 YSYEKL. This CDR3 has 11 residues. CDR3 nucleotide sequence: TGCGCCAGCAGCCACCGTTACGAGCAGTACTTC. Translation: CASSHRYEQYF.

J is TRBJ1-1 and V is TRBV7-9; D is perhaps TRBD1 (6 bases). Germline V gives CDR1 SEHNR, CDR2 FQNEAQ (reference sequence). Trimming took off 2 bases at V and 1 base at J, with 8 bases between the two ends. The CDR3 contains 14 residues. The CDR3 here is CASSLRGKNTEAFF. DNA for the CDR3: TGTGCCAGCAGCTTAAGGGGGAAGAACACTGAAGCTTTCTTT.

The chain employs TRBV13 and TRBJ2-5, with TRBD2 matching 10 bases. Germline lookup yields CDR1 PRHDT and CDR2 FYEKMQ (reference sequence). This CDR3 is built from 15 residues. Trimming at V came to 3 bases and at J to 5 bases, leaving 6 bases not matched to a gene. CDR3: CASSFGLAAGETQYF. DNA for the CDR3: TGTGCCAGCAGCTTCGGACTAGCGGCGGGGGAGACCCAGTACTTC.

The V call is TRBV5-4, the J call TRBJ2-7, with D possibly matching TRBD1 (5 bases). With 2 bases removed from V and 9 bases from J, the gap between germline ends came to 12 bases. Germline V gene lookup returns CDR1 SGHNT and CDR2 YYREEE (reference sequence). The CDR3 loop spans 12 amino acids. The CDR3 reads CASSFLGASQYF. The CDR3 DNA sequence: TGTGCCAGCAGCTTCCTAGGGGCTTCGCAGTACTTC. Together with reference TRBV5-4 and TRBJ2-7, the CDR3 gives the full variable domain: ETGVTQSPTHLIKTRGQQVTLRCSSQSGHNTVSWYQQALGQGPQFIFQYYREEENGRGNFPPRFSGLQFPNYSSELNVNALELDDSALYLCASSFLGASQYFGPGTRLTVT.

This sequence joins TRBV5-1 and TRBJ2-2, with no clear D. The V and J ends lost 0 bases and 1 base respectively, with 4 bases between them. This CDR3 comprises 14 residues. Germline V gene sequence: CDR1 SGHRS, CDR2 YFSETQ. The CDR3 reads CASSLEQNTGELFF. The CDR3, as DNA: TGCGCCAGCAGCTTGGAACAGAACACCGGGGAGCTGTTTTTT.